The sequence of this T cell receptor (beta chain) was determined in a study of T cells in Graves' hyperthyroidism and ophthalmopathy (dated by TCRdb to between 2019 and 2020). About the full investigation: Peripheral blood was sampled at the time of initial diagnosis, prior to any treatment. To identify distinguishing TCR V-J signatures, a discovery cohort of 100 or so patients was used, comprising some 45 with Graves' ophthalmopathy and about 59 with stable Graves' hyperthyroidism. Prospective prediction of ophthalmopathy was tested in an independent validation cohort consisting of roughly 20 hyperthyroidism patients and some 17 patients who later progressed to ophthalmopathy. The 95 to 100 discovery patients were divided at random into training and test sets in a 7:3 ratio. In about six Graves' hyperthyroidism patients, the study also compared T-cell repertoires from thyroid tissue with T-cell repertoires from blood. After sampling, hyperthyroidism patients received methimazole starting at 30 mg daily, and ophthalmopathy patients received high-dose intravenous methylprednisolone. According to the paper, TCR Vbeta CDR3 sequencing was carried out on around 140 peripheral blood samples, which came from 40 to 45 ophthalmopathy, around 75 hyperthyroidism and approximately 17 progressor patients.

The TCR beta CDR3 regions were amplified from the RNA transcripts. The TCR CDR3 was subjected to a first round of RT-PCR using the HTBI primer set and the Qiagen OneStep RT-PCR kit. Libraries were constructed in a second round of multiplex PCR, after which size selection and purification were performed. Paired-end sequencing of the libraries was performed with 100 bp reads on an Illumina HiSeq2000. As for the original processing: SOAPnuke was used to process the raw data, throwing out any read that contained adapters or uncalled bases, had a mean Phred below 15, or lacked an exact constant-primer or identifier match. High-quality paired reads were merged with COPE v1.2.5, and unique nucleotide sequences were defined as clonotypes. Clonotypes were aligned to IMGT TRBV, TRBD and TRBJ reference segments using MiTCR v1.1. The analysis was restricted to V-J combinations with a frequency above 0.0001, which together covered 99% to 99.2% of the repertoires. The TCS score was defined as F50 (clonal expansion) divided by E x V (chaos), with BLOSUM62-based TCRdist calculated between CDR3 peptides within each V-J. Welch's t-statistics and random forest reduced some 510 V-J features to 10 to 15, which were used in a naive Bayes classifier (R e1071). The Morisita-Horn index was used to measure how similar the thyroid and blood repertoires were. TCRdb trimmed the raw reads at Q25, called clones with MiXCR and kept productive beta chains. Rows with one shared CDR3 protein collapse into an entry with the most common genes and DNA. TCRdb's processing, not the study's, gives the V and J calls here. This sample has 550,000 to 700,000 distinct CDR3 sequences in its table, and approximately 14% of those were observed once. The top ten constitute roughly 4.5% of the sample.

From the cysteine through the phenylalanine, the CDR3 covers 16 amino acids. The CDR3 DNA has 48 bases and is translated from base 1. V lost 6 bases and J lost 6 bases, and the count of bases not matched to a germline gene is 13. In the germline V gene (reference sequence), CDR1 corresponds to LNHDA and CDR2 to SQIVND. This clonotype was recorded a few times. This clone's antigen is unknown. Per-base quality was not reported, and no clone a single base away is much larger than it. In the ophthalmopathy patients, disease was moderately to severely active, with a Clinical Activity Score of 3 or more, a NOSPECS grade of 4 or more, and a duration of less than 3 months. Patients with uncontrolled infections, other autoimmune diseases, pregnancy or lactation were excluded. Clinical symptoms, serum thyroxine and TRAb, thyroid ultrasound, and orbital computed tomography formed the basis for the diagnoses. PBMCs were separated from approximately 9.9 ml of fresh peripheral blood using Ficoll-Paque density gradient centrifugation. Total RNA was extracted using Trizol reagent, and RNA quality was assessed on an Agilent 2100 Bioanalyzer.

Beyond this particular receptor, the publication reports: In validation, the model predicted progression to ophthalmopathy a median of roughly 6.1 months before onset, with approximately 71% sensitivity and 72.22% specificity. No statistical method was used to set the sample size in advance, and investigators knew the group allocation. A 13 V-J signature model separated ophthalmopathy from stable hyperthyroidism, with roughly 88% sensitivity and 81% to 83% specificity in cross-validation and 80%/75% in testing. Most expanded thyroid clonotypes (frequency above 0.001) were also detected in blood, suggesting blood repertoires may reflect thyroid immune responses.

The chain employs TRBV19 and TRBJ2-2, and TRBD2 matches 7 of the central bases. Sequenced: blood. The clonotype was recovered from a woman in her 40s with Graves' ophthalmopathy. The CDR3 reads as follows: CASSHRKGRDAGELFF. The DNA sequence follows: TGTGCCAGTAGCCACCGGAAAGGGAGGGACGCCGGGGAGCTGTTTTTT. The entire variable domain, with the stretches around the CDR3 drawn from the reference TRBV19 and TRBJ2-2 proteins, is DGGITQSPKYLFRKEGQNVTLSCEQNLNHDAMYWYRQDPGQGLRLIYYSQIVNDFQKGDIAEGYSVSREKKESFPLTVTSAQKNPTAFYLCASSHRKGRDAGELFFGEGSRLTVL.